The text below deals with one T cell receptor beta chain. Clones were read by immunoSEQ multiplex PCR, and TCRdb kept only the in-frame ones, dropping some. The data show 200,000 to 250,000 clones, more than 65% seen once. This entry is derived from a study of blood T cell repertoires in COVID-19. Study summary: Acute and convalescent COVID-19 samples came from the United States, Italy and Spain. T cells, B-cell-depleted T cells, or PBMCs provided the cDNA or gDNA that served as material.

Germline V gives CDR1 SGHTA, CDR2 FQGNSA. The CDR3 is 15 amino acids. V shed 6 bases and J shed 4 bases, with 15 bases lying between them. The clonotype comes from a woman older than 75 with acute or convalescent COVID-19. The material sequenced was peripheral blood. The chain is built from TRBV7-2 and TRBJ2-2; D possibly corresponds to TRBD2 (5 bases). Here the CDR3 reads CASSSSGVRTGELFF. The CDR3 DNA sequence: TGTGCCAGCAGTTCCTCCGGGGTCCGCACCGGGGAGCTGTTTTTT. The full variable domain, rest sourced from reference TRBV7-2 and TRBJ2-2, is GAGVSQSPSNKVTEKGKDVELRCDPISGHTALYWYRQSLGQGLEFLIYFQGNSAPDKSGLPSDRFSAERTGGSVSTLTIQRTQQEDSAVYLCASSSSGVRTGELFFGEGSRLTVL.